One T cell receptor beta chain is described in this entry. Its specificity is not known. At one of its ends the junction is not consistent with the germline gene, which may arise from a read error. This CDR3 is built from 16 residues. The germline V gene encodes CDR1 MNHEY and CDR2 SVGAGI. A second PCR, run for about 7 to 11 cycles, used a sample-barcoded 5' primer plus a J-beta primer mix. TCRdb used MiXCR to reprocess the 5' RACE reads, holding one entry per CDR3 protein. The sample comprises hundreds of thousands of distinct CDR3 sequences, over 45% of which are singletons, and over 20% rests with the top ten. The sample originates from a study of blood T cells in healthy people across ages. Findings and caveats of the study: Changes seen in expanded clonotypes were possibly confounded by donor CMV status left unknown. Per million T cells, TCR beta diversity dropped roughly linearly as age increased.

The sample, around 9.9 milliliters of peripheral blood, was drawn from each donor. This clonotype was obtained from a man younger than 40 in good health. The rearrangement joins TRBV6-5 to TRBJ2-7; D gene unclear. The sequenced sample was blood. As DNA, the CDR3 is TGTGCCAGCAGTTACTCGATAGGCGGAAGCTCCGACGAGCAGTACTTC. This codes for CASSYSIGGSSDEQYF.